This T cell receptor beta chain was documented in a study of early T cells in non-severe SARS-CoV-2 infection. Using its own MiXCR run on the 5' RACE reads, TCRdb lists one record per CDR3 protein. This table has tens of thousands of distinct CDR3 sequences, roughly 4.4% appearing once. At least ten counts were recorded for this clonotype. The V segment lost 5 bases and the J segment 6 bases; nucleotides outside the gene matches: 5. The CDR3 extends over 14 amino acids. Germline V CDR1 and CDR2: MDHEN, SYDVKM. The source of this sequence is an adult who was a healthcare worker with PCR-confirmed SARS-CoV-2 infection or an uninfected control (not recorded which). The chain recombines TRBV28 with TRBJ2-2; 8 bases agree with TRBD2. Sequencing was performed on whole blood. The CDR3 DNA reads as TGTGCCAGCAGTAGCGGGAGTCGGTCCGGGGAGCTGTTTTTT. Its protein product is CASSSGSRSGELFF. The full variable domain, rest sourced from reference TRBV28 and TRBJ2-2, is DVKVTQSSRYLVKRTGEKVFLECVQDMDHENMFWYRQDPGLGLRLIYFSYDVKMKEKGDIPEGYSVSREKKERFSLILESASTNQTSMYLCASSSGSRSGELFFGEGSRLTVL.